The TCR beta chain under discussion was sequenced for a study of blood T cell repertoires in COVID-19. Across the whole study: Specimens from acute and convalescent COVID-19 originated in the United States, Italy and Spain. PBMCs, B-cell-depleted T cells, or T cells were the source of the cDNA or gDNA that made up the material.

This clone was observed once. Authors' methods: Reference gene primer amplification gave nucleated cell count estimates. Using immunoSEQ multiplex PCR, the repertoire was profiled, and TCRdb retains in-frame clones only, with some absent. V, J and clone size reflect that table, while D and trimming were determined from the DNA. The sample comprises about 74,000 clones, approximately 84% of which are singletons, and about 37% rests with the top ten. The CDR3 runs 16 residues. Germline V gives CDR1 SGHRS, CDR2 YFSETQ. V trimming: 5 bases; J trimming: 0 bases; junction bases outside the gene matches: 7. The V gene is TRBV5-1, the J gene TRBJ2-2; 7 bases are a match to TRBD1. This TCR derives from a man aged 70-80 years with acute or convalescent COVID-19. Material: peripheral blood. CDR3 loop: CASRAAGTANTGELFF. CDR3 nucleotides: TGCGCCAGCAGAGCCGCCGGGACAGCGAACACCGGGGAGCTGTTTTTT.